The rows below give T cell receptor beta chains drawn from one sample of a study of cytomegalovirus exposure and HLA in healthy donors. Profiled with immunoSEQ multiplex PCR; TCRdb holds only in-frame clones, not every one. In the table there are some 200,000 clones, approximately 84% of which are singletons. The sequenced sample consisted of PBMCs. Every receptor here comes from a woman between 18 and 29 years old in good health and CMV-seropositive. Each CDR3 is given with its conserved first and last residue. Fields, in order: clone size, D gene, J gene, V gene, CDR3 protein, CDR3 DNA. A D gene is named only where the DNA matches it firmly. Rows give clone size only sometimes, using once, few, many, or a class for an expanded clone.

NA | NA | TRBJ2-7 | TRBV13 | CASSQPGLYEQYF | TGTGCCAGCAGCCAACCCGGTCTTTACGAGCAGTACTTC
NA | TRBD1 | TRBJ1-1 | TRBV18 | CASSPLDRGNTEAFF | TGTGCCAGCTCACCACTTGACAGGGGGAACACTGAAGCTTTCTTT
NA | NA | TRBJ1-6 | TRBV5-1 | CASSLAGRSYNSPLHF | TGCGCCAGCAGCCTGGCCGGGAGGTCCTATAATTCACCCCTCCACTTT
NA | TRBD1 | TRBJ1-6 | TRBV9 | CASSVGQGVYSPLHF | TGTGCCAGCAGCGTAGGGCAGGGGGTGTATTCACCCCTCCACTTT
NA | NA | TRBJ2-3 | TRBV7-8 | CASSLGGARATDTQYF | TGTGCCAGCAGCTTAGGGGGAGCGAGGGCCACAGATACGCAGTATTTT
NA | NA | TRBJ2-2 | TRBV6-4 | CASSDTYRRERSTGELFF | TGTGCCAGCAGTGATACCTACCGCCGCGAGCGGAGCACCGGGGAGCTGTTTTTT
NA | NA | TRBJ2-3 | TRBV6-5 | CASSNQGSSTDTQYF | TGTGCCAGCAGTAATCAGGGGAGCAGCACAGATACGCAGTATTTT
NA | NA | TRBJ2-7 | TRBV15 | CATSRDGGGGNEQYF | TGTGCCACCAGCAGAGATGGGGGAGGGGGGAACGAGCAGTACTTC
once | NA | TRBJ2-1 | TRBV7-2 | CASSLWGGGRSYNEQFF | TGTGCCAGCAGCTTATGGGGCGGGGGCCGCTCCTACAATGAGCAGTTCTTC
once | NA | TRBJ2-1 | TRBV9 | CASSGSGNEQFF | TGTGCCAGCAGCGGCAGCGGGAATGAGCAGTTCTTC
NA | TRBD1 | TRBJ1-4 | TRBV2 | CASSADRVTNEKLFF | TGTGCCAGCAGCGCTGACAGGGTAACTAATGAAAAACTGTTTTTT
many | NA | TRBJ1-5 | TRBV19 | CASSIWFTGNQPQHF | TGTGCCAGTAGTATATGGTTCACGGGCAATCAGCCCCAGCATTTT
NA | TRBD1 | TRBJ2-3 | TRBV25-1 | CASSQRDRRVLTDTQYF | TGTGCCAGCAGTCAACGGGACAGGCGGGTTCTAACAGATACGCAGTATTTT
NA | TRBD1 | TRBJ2-2 | TRBV10-3 | CATLRTGEAGELFF | TGTGCCACCCTTCGGACAGGGGAGGCCGGGGAGCTGTTTTTT
NA | NA | TRBJ2-7 | TRBV19 | CASSIGGVGYEQYF | TGTGCCAGTAGTATAGGGGGAGTTGGCTACGAGCAGTACTTC
few | NA | TRBJ1-5 | TRBV6-5 | CASDNTSPPQHF | TGTGCCAGCGATAACACCTCTCCGCCCCAGCATTTT
few | NA | TRBJ1-1 | TRBV7-9 | CASSSTRGDTKAFF | TGTGCCAGCAGCTCCACGAGAGGGGACACAAAAGCTTTCTTT
NA | NA | TRBJ2-7 | TRBV7-2 | CASSLTWDTTYEQYF | TGTGCCAGCAGCTTAACCTGGGACACCACCTACGAGCAGTACTTC
NA | TRBD2 | TRBJ2-3 | TRBV5-1 | CASSLAGLSTDTQYF | TGCGCCAGCAGTCTAGCGGGGCTTAGCACAGATACGCAGTATTTT
NA | NA | TRBJ2-2 | TRBV10-1 | CASSALPGGRNTGELFF | TGCGCCAGCAGTGCCCTCCCAGGGGGGCGGAACACCGGGGAGCTGTTTTTT
NA | NA | TRBJ1-1 | TRBV6-1 | CASGASRNTEAFF | TGTGCCAGTGGGGCATCGAGGAACACTGAAGCTTTCTTT
once | NA | TRBJ1-5 | TRBV6-1 | CASNREVNQPQHF | TGTGCCAGCAATCGGGAAGTTAATCAGCCCCAGCATTTT
NA | TRBD2 | TRBJ2-2 | TRBV2 | CARGGSGGLATGELFF | TGTGCCCGAGGGGGTAGCGGGGGCCTCGCCACTGGGGAGCTGTTTTTT
NA | TRBD1 | TRBJ2-1 | TRBV2 | CASSGGQGAYNEQFF | TGTGCCAGCAGTGGTGGACAGGGGGCGTACAATGAGCAGTTCTTC
NA | TRBD2 | TRBJ2-3 | TRBV19 | CASSLAAGGADTQYF | TGTGCCAGTAGCCTGGCAGCGGGGGGGGCAGATACGCAGTATTTT
NA | NA | TRBJ2-1 | TRBV20-1 | CSAPSVVAEVF | TGCAGTGCCCCATCTGTAGTCGCGGAAGTCTTC
NA | NA | TRBJ2-2 | TRBV6-1 | CASISGAGHTGELFF | TGTGCCAGCATTTCTGGGGCTGGTCACACCGGGGAGCTGTTTTTT
NA | NA | TRBJ2-7 | TRBV27 | CASSSRGRGYSYEQYF | TGTGCCAGCAGTTCTCGGGGGAGGGGGTACTCCTACGAGCAGTACTTC
few | NA | TRBJ2-7 | TRBV4-2 | CASSNLDRTYF | TGTGCCAGCAGCAACCTCGACAGGACCTACTTC
NA | NA | TRBJ1-2 | TRBV19 | CASSQMTGENYGYTF | TGTGCCAGTAGCCAAATGACAGGAGAAAACTATGGCTACACCTTC
NA | TRBD1 | TRBJ2-6 | TRBV18 | CASSPTGVGANVLTF | TGTGCCAGCTCTCCAACAGGGGTGGGGGCCAACGTCCTGACTTTC
NA | TRBD1 | TRBJ1-2 | TRBV5-4 | CASSFDRAGYTF | TGTGCCAGCAGCTTCGACAGGGCTGGCTACACCTTC
NA | NA | TRBJ2-2 | TRBV5-4 | CASSMGHQTGELFF | TGTGCCAGCAGTATGGGGCATCAGACCGGGGAGCTGTTTTTT
NA | NA | TRBJ1-1 | TRBV10-1 | CASSELGSTEAFF | TGCGCCAGCAGTGAACTGGGGAGCACTGAAGCTTTCTTT
NA | TRBD2 | TRBJ2-1 | TRBV2 | CASSDRLAGYNEQFF | TGTGCCAGCAGTGATAGACTAGCGGGTTACAATGAGCAGTTCTTC
NA | TRBD2 | TRBJ2-7 | TRBV10-3 | CAISAASGGGTYEQYF | TGTGCCATCAGTGCTGCTAGCGGGGGGGGAACCTACGAGCAGTACTTC
NA | NA | TRBJ1-1 | TRBV6-1 | CASNIGFILSEAFF | TGTGCCAGCAACATCGGGTTTATCTTGTCTGAAGCTTTCTTT
NA | NA | TRBJ2-3 | TRBV29-1 | CSQGGTSTDTQYF | TGCAGCCAGGGGGGAACCAGCACAGATACGCAGTATTTT
NA | NA | TRBJ1-1 | TRBV27 | CASSLTENTEAFF | TGTGCCAGCAGTTTAACAGAGAACACTGAAGCTTTCTTT
NA | TRBD1 | TRBJ2-1 | TRBV7-9 | CASSLTGTGGREQFF | TGTGCCAGCAGCTTAACCGGGACAGGGGGTCGAGAGCAGTTCTTC
NA | NA | TRBJ1-5 | TRBV27 | CASSFLSPTDYSNQPQHF | TGTGCCAGCAGTTTCCTCTCACCAACTGATTATAGCAATCAGCCCCAGCATTTT
NA | TRBD1 | TRBJ1-4 | TRBV5-5 | CASSLVAGGTNEKLFF | TGTGCCAGCAGCTTGGTGGCAGGGGGAACTAATGAAAAACTGTTTTTT
NA | TRBD1 | TRBJ2-3 | TRBV28 | CASSSRDRGLDTQYF | TGTGCCAGCAGTTCCAGGGACAGGGGTTTAGATACGCAGTATTTT
NA | NA | TRBJ2-3 | TRBV6-1 | CASSDPSGSTDTQYF | TGTGCCAGCAGTGATCCCAGCGGTAGCACAGATACGCAGTATTTT
NA | TRBD1 | TRBJ1-2 | TRBV7-8 | CASSSLTGGRGYTF | TGTGCCAGCAGCTCTTTGACAGGGGGAAGGGGCTACACCTTC
once | TRBD2 | TRBJ2-7 | TRBV7-2 | CASSFFPTSGSSYEQYF | TGTGCCAGCAGCTTTTTCCCGACTAGCGGAAGCTCCTACGAGCAGTACTTC
once | NA | TRBJ2-3 | TRBV5-6 | CASSLVFGSTDTQYF | TGTGCCAGCAGCTTGGTGTTCGGTAGCACAGATACGCAGTATTTT
once | NA | TRBJ1-2 | TRBV7-6 | CASSLEWGGSGGYTF | TGTGCCAGCAGCTTAGAATGGGGCGGCTCCGGAGGCTACACCTTC
NA | TRBD1 | TRBJ2-3 | TRBV7-2 | CASSLDRGRRDTQYF | TGTGCCAGCAGCTTGGACAGGGGAAGGAGGGATACGCAGTATTTT